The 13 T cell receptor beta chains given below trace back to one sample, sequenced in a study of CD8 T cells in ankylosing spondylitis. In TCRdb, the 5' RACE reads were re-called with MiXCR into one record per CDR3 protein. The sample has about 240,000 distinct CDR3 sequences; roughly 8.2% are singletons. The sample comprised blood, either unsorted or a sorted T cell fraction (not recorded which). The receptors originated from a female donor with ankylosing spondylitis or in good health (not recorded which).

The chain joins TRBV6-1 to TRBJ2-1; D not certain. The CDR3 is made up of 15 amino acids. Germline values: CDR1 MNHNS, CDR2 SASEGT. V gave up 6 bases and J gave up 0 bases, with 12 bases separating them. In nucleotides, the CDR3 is TGTGCCAGCAGACCCGGGTTGGGCTCCTACAATGAGCAGTTCTTC. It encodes CASRPGLGSYNEQFF.

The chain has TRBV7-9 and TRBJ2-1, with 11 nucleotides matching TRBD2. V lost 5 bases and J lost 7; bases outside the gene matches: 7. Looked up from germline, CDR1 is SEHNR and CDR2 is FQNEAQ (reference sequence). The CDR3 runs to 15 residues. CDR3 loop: CASSRIAGGRNEQFF. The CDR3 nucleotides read TGTGCCAGCAGCCGTATAGCGGGAGGGCGGAATGAGCAGTTCTTC.

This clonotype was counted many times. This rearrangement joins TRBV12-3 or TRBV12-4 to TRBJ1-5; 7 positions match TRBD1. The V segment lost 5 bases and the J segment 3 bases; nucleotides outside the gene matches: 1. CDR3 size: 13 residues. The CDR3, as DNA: TGTGCCAGCAGTGGGACAGACAATCAGCCCCAGCATTTT. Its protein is CASSGTDNQPQHF.

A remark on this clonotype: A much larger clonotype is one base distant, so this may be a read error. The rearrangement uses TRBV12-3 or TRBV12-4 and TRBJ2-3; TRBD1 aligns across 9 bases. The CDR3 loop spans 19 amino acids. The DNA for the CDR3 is TGTGCCTGCAGTTTAGAAGTGGGACAGGGCAGGATTGAGGAAGATACGCAGTATTTT. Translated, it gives CACSLEVGQGRIEEDTQYF.

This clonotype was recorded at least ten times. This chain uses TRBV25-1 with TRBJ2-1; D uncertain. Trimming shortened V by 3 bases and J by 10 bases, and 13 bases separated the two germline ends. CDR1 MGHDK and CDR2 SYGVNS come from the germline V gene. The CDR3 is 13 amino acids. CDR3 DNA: TGTGCCAGCAGTGACCCGGTTTTTGGGGAGCAGTTCTTC. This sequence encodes CASSDPVFGEQFF.

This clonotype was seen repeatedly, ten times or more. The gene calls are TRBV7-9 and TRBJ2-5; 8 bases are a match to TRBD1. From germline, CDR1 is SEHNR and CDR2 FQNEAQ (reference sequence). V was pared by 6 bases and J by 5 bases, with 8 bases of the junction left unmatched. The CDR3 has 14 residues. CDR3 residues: CASSSQGAGETQYF. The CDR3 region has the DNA TGTGCCAGCAGTTCGCAGGGGGCTGGGGAGACCCAGTACTTC.

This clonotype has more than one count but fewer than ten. CDR3 protein: CASRPKTGANVLTF. The CDR3 DNA is TGTGCCAGCAGACCGAAGACTGGGGCCAACGTCCTGACTTTC. This sequence joins TRBV2 and TRBJ2-6; no clear D. Germline V gene sequence: CDR1 SNHLY, CDR2 FYNNEI. Between the trimmed V and J ends, which lost 6 bases and 2 bases, there was a span of 8 bases. The CDR3 spans 14 residues.

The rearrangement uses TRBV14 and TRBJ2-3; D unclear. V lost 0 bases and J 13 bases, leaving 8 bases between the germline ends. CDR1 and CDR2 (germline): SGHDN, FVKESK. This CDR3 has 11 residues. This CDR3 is CASSQEGPKYF. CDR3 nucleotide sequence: TGTGCCAGCAGCCAAGAAGGTCCGAAGTATTTT.

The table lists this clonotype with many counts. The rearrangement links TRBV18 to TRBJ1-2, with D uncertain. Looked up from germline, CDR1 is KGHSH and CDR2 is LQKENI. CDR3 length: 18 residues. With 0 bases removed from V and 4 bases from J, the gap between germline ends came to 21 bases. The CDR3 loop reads CASSPPKIRRSSGYGYTF. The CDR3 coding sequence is TGTGCCAGCTCACCACCGAAGATCAGGCGATCCTCTGGCTATGGCTACACCTTC.

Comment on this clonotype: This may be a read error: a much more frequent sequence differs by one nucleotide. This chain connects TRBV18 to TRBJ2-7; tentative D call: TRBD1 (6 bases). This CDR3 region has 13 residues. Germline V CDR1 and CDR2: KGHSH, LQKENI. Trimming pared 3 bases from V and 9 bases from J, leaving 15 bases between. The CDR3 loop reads CASSPHRDGVQYF. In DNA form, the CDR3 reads TGTGCCAGCTCACCTCACAGGGACGGAGTGCAGTACTTC.

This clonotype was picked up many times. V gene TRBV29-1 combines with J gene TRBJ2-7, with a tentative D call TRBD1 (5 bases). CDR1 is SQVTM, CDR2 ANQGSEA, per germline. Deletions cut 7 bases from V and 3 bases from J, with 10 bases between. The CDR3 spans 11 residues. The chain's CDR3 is CSATQGYEQYF. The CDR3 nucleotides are TGCAGCGCCACTCAGGGCTACGAGCAGTACTTC.

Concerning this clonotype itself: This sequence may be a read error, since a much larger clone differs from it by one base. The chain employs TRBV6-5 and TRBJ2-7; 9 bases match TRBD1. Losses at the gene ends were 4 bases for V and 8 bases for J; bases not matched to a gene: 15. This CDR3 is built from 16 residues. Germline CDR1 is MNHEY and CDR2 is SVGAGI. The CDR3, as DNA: TGTGCCAGCAGTTGCTCGATACCGGGACAGGGACCCCAGCAGTACTTC. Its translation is CASSCSIPGQGPQQYF.

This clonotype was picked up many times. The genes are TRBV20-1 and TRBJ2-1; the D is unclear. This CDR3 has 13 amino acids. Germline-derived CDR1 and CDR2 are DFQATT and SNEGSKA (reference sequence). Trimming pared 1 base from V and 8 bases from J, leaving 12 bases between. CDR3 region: CSARGSSFDEQFF. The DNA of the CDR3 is TGCAGTGCTAGAGGTTCCAGCTTCGATGAGCAGTTCTTC.